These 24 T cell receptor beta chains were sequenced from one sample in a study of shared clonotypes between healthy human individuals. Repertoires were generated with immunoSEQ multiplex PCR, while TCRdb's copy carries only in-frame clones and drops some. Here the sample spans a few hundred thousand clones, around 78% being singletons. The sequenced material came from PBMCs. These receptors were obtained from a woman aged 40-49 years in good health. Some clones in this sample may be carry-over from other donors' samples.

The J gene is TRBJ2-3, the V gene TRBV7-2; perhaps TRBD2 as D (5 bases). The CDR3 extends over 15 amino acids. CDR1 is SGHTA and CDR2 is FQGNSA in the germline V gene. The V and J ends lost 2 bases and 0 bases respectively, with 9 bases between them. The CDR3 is CASSLLRGSTDTQYF. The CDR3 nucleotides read TGTGCCAGCAGCTTATTACGAGGGAGCACAGATACGCAGTATTTT.

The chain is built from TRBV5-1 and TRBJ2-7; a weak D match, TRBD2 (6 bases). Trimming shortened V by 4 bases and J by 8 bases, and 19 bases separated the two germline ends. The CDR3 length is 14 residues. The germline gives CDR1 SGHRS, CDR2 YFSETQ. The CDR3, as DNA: TGCGCCAGCAGCCGACGGGACTTCTCGGATCAGCAGTACTTC. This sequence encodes CASSRRDFSDQQYF.

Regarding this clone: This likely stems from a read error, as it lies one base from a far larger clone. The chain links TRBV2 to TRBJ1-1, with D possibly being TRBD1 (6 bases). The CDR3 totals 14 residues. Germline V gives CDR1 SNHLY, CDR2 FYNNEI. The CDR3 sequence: CASSSGGRMTEALF. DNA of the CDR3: TGTGCCAGCAGTTCGGGGGGGCGCATGACTGAAGCTTTATTT.

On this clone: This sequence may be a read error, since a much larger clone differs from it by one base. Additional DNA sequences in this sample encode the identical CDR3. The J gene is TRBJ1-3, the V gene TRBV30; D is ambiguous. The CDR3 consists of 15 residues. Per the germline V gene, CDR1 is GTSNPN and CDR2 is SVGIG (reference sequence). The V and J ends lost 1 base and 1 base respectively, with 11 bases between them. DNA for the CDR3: TGTGCCTGGAGTGACGGAAGAGGATCTGGAAACACCATATATTTT. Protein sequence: CAWSDGRGSGNTIYF.

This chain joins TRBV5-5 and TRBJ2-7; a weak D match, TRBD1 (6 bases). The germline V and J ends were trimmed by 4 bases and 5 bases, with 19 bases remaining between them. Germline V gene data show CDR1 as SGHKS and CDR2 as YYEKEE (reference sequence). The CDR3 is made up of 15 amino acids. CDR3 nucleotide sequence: TGTGCCAGCAGCAGAACCGGGACAAGGTCCCACGAGCAGTACTTC. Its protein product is CASSRTGTRSHEQYF.

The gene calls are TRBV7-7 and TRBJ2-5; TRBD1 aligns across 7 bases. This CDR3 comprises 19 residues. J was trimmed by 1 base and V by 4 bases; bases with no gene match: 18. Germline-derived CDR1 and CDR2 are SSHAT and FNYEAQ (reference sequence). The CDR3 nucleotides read TGTGCCAGCAGCTCGAAGACGGGTTTGGTGGGACAGAGCCAAGAGACCCAGTACTTC. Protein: CASSSKTGLVGQSQETQYF.

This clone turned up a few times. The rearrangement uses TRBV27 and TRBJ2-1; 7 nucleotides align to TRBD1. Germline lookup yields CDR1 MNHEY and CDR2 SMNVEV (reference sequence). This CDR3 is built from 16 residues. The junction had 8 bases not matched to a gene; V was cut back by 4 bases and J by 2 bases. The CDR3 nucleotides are TGTGCCAGCAGTTCTCCGTTAGGGGGCGCCTACAATGAGCAGTTCTTC. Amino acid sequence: CASSSPLGGAYNEQFF.

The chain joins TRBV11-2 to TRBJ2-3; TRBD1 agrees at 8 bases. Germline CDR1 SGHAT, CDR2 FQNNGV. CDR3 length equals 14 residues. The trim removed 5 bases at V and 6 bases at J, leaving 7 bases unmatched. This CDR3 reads CASSPRQGKDTQYF. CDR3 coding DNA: TGTGCCAGCAGCCCAAGACAGGGGAAGGATACGCAGTATTTT.

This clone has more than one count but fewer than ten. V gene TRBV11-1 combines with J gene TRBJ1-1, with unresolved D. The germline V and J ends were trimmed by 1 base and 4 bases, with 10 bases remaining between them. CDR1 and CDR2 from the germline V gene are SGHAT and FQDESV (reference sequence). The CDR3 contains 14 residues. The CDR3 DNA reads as TGTGCCAGCAGCTTAGAGTCCGGAGGCACTGAAGCTTTCTTT. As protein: CASSLESGGTEAFF. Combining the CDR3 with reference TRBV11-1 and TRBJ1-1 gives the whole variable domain EAEVAQSPRYKITEKSQAVAFWCDPISGHATLYWYRQILGQGPELLVQFQDESVVDDSQLPKDRFSAERLKGVDSTLKIQPAELGDSAMYLCASSLESGGTEAFFGQGTRLTVV.

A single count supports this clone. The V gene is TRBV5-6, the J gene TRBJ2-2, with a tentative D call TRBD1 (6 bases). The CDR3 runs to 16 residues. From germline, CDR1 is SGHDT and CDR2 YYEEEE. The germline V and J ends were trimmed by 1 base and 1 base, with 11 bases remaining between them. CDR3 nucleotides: TGTGCCAGCAGCTTGTGGATAGGGGGGAACACCGGGGAGCTGTTTTTT. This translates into CASSLWIGGNTGELFF.

CDR3 nucleotides: TGTGCCAGCAGTTACTCGAGACAGGGGGTAAGGGAGACCCAGTACTTC. Its translation is CASSYSRQGVRETQYF. The gene calls are TRBV6-6 and TRBJ2-5, with 9 bases lining up with TRBD1. Trimming at V came to 0 bases and at J to 5 bases, leaving 7 bases not matched to a gene. The germline V gene encodes CDR1 MNHNY and CDR2 SVGAGI (reference sequence). This CDR3 is built from 16 residues.

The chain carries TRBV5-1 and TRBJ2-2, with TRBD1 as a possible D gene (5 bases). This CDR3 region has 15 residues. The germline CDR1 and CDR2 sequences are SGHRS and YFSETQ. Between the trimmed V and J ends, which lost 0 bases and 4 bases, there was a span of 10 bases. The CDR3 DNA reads TGCGCCAGCAGCTTGGACAGGTCGGCCACCGGGGAGCTGTTTTTT. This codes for CASSLDRSATGELFF.

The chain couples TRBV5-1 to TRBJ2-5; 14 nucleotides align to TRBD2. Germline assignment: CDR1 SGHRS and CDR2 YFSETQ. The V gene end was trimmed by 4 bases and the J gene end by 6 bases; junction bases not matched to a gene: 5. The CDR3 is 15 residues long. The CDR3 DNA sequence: TGCGCCAGCAGCCCCGGGACTAGCGGGAGTCAGACCCAGTACTTC. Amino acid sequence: CASSPGTSGSQTQYF.

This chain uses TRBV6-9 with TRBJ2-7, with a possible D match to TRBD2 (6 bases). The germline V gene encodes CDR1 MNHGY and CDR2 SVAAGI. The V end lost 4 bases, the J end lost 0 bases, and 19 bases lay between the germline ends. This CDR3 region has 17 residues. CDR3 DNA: TGTGCCAGCAGTTCCTTCCCCTCGCGGGAAGCCTCCTACGAGCAGTACTTC. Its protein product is CASSSFPSREASYEQYF.

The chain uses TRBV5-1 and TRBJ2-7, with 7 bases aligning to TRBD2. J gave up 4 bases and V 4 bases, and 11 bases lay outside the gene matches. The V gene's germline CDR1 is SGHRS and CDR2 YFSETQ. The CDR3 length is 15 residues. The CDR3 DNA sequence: TGCGCCAGCAGCACCTGGACTAGTTCCGGTTACGAGCAGTACTTC. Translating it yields CASSTWTSSGYEQYF.

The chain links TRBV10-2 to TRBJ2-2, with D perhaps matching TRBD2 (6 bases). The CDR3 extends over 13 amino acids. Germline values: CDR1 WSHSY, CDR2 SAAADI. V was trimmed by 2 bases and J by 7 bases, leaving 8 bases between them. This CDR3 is CASSEVGGGELFF. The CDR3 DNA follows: TGCGCCAGCAGTGAGGTGGGAGGCGGGGAGCTGTTTTTT.

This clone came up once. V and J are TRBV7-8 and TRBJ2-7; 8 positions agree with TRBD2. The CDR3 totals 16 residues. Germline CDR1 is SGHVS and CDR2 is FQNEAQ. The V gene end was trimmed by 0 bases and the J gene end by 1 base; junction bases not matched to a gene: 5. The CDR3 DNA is TGTGCCAGCAGCTTAGCGACCGGGGGGGGATCCTACGAGCAGTACTTC. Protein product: CASSLATGGGSYEQYF.

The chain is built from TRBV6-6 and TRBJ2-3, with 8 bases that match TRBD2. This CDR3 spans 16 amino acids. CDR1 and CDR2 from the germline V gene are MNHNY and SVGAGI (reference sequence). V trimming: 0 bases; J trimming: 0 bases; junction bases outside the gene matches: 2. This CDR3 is CASSYSVAGSTDTQYF. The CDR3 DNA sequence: TGTGCCAGCAGTTACTCGGTAGCGGGGAGCACAGATACGCAGTATTTT.

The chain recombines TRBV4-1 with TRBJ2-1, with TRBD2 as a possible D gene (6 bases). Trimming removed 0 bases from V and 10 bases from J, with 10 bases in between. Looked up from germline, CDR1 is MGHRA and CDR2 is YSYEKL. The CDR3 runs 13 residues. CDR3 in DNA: TGCGCCAGCAGCCAAGATCGAGGGAGGGAGCAGTTCTTC. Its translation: CASSQDRGREQFF.

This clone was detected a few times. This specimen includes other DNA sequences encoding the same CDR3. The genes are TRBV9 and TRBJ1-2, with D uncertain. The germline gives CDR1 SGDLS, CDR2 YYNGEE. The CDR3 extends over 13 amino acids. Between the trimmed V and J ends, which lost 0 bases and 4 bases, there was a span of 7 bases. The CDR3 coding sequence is TGTGCCAGCAGCGTAGACCGGGGCTATGGCTACACCTTC. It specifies CASSVDRGYGYTF.

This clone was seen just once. In nucleotides, the CDR3 is TGTGCCAGCAGCCCGACAGGGCGGCTAGCGGAGAGCTCCTACGAGCAGTACTTC. Encoded protein: CASSPTGRLAESSYEQYF. The chain combines TRBV5-5 with TRBJ2-7; D is perhaps TRBD1 or TRBD2 (7 bases each). The CDR3 is 18 residues long. Germline-derived CDR1 and CDR2 are SGHKS and YYEKEE (reference sequence). The V gene lost 4 bases and the J gene lost 0 bases, with 23 bases spanning the gap.

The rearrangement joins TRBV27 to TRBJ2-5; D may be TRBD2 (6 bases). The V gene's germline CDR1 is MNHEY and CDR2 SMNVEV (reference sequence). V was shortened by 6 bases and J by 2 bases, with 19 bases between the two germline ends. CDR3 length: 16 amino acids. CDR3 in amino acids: CASSSGVGLIQETQYF. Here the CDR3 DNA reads TGTGCCAGCAGCTCCGGGGTGGGACTGATACAAGAGACCCAGTACTTC.

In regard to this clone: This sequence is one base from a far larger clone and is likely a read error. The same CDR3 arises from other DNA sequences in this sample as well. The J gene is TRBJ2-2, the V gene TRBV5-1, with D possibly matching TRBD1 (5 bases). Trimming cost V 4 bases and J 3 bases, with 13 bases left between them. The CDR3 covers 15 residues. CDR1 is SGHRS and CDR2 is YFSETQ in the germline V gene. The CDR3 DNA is TGCGCCAGCAGCCTGATGTCCAGGGACACCGGGGAGCTGTTTTTT. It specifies CASSLMSRDTGELFF.

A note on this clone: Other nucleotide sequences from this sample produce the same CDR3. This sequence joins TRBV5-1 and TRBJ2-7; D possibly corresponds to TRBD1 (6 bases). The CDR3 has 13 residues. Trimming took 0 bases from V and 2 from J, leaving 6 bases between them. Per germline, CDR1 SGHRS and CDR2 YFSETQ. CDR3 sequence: CASSLEGAYEQYF. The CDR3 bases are TGCGCCAGCAGCTTGGAGGGGGCCTACGAGCAGTACTTC.